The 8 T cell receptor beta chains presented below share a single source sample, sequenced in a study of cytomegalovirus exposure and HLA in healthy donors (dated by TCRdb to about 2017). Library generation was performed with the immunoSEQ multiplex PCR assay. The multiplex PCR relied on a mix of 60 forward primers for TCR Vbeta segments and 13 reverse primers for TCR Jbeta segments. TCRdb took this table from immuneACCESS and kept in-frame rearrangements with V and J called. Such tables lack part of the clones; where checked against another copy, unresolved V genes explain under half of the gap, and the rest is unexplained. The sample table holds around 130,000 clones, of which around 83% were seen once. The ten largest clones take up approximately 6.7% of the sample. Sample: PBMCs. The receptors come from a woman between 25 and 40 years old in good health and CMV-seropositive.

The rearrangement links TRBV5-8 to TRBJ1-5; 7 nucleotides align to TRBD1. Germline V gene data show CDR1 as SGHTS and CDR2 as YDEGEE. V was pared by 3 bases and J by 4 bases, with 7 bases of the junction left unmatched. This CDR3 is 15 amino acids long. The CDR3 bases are TGTGCCAGCAGCTACACCGGACAGGCAAATCAGCCCCAGCATTTT. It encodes CASSYTGQANQPQHF.

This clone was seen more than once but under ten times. This CDR3 reads CSVERGMGREGTNYGYTF. CDR3 DNA sequence: TGCAGCGTTGAACGGGGGATGGGGAGAGAGGGAACTAACTATGGCTACACCTTC. The rearrangement joins TRBV29-1 to TRBJ1-2; weak D call: TRBD1 (5 bases). This CDR3 has 18 residues. From germline, CDR1 is SQVTM and CDR2 ANQGSEA. V gave up 2 bases and J gave up 0 bases, with 22 bases separating them. The whole variable domain, filled in from reference TRBV29-1 and TRBJ1-2, reads SAVISQKPSRDICQRGTSLTIQCQVDSQVTMMFWYRQQPGQSLTLIATANQGSEATYESGFVIDKFPISRPNLTFSTLTVSNMSPEDSSIYLCSVERGMGREGTNYGYTFGSGTRLTVV.

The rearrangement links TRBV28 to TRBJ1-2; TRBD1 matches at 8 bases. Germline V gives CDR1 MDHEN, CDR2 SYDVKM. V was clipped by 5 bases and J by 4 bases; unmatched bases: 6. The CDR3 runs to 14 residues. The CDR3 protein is CASSAGQGVYGYTF. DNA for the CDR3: TGTGCCAGCAGTGCCGGACAGGGCGTCTATGGCTACACCTTC.

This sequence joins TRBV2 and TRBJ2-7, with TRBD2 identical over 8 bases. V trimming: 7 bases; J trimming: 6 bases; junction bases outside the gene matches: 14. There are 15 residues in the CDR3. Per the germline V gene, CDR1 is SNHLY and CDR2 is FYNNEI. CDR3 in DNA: TGTGCCAGCATTGCTGTGGCGGGGGGTCGAGGCGAGCAGTACTTC. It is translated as CASIAVAGGRGEQYF.

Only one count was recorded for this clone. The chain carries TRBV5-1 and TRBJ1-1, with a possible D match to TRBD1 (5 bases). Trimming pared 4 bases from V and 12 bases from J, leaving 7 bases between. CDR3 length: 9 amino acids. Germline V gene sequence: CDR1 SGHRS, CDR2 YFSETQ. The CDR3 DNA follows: TGCGCCAGCAGCCGGGGGACTTTCTTT. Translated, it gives CASSRGTFF.

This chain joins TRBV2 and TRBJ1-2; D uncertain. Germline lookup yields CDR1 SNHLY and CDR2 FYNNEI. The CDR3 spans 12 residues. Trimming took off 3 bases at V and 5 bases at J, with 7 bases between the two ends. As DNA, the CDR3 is TGTGCCAGCAGTGAGGGCAAGTATGGCTACACCTTC. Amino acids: CASSEGKYGYTF.

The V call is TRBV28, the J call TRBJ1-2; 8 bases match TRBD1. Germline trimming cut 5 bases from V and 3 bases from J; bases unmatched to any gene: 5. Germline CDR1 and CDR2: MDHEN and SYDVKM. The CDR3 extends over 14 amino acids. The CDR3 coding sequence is TGTGCCAGCAGTCGGGACAGGATATACTATGGCTACACCTTC. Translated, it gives CASSRDRIYYGYTF.

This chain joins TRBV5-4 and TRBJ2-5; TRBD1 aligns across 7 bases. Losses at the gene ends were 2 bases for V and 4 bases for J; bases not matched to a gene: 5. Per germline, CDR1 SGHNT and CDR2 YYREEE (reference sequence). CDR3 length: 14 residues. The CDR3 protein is CASSFPGQRETQYF. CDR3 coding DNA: TGTGCCAGCAGCTTTCCGGGACAGAGAGAGACCCAGTACTTC.